This T cell receptor (beta chain) was documented in a study of CD4 and CD8 cells across lung adenocarcinoma regions (dated 2018 in TCRdb). Regarding the research as a whole: The study compared tumor centers with tumor margins to examine intratumor heterogeneity of the T cell receptor repertoire.

Donors were patients with localized lung adenocarcinoma, a subtype of non-small cell lung cancer. The samples were taken from the centers of localized lung adenocarcinomas. For TCR repertoire analysis, CD8+ T cells from tumor tissue were profiled separately from CD4+ T cells. Receptor amplification or capture employed PCR. Sequencer: HiSeq X Ten. TCRdb itself trimmed the public reads at Q25 with fastp, ran MiXCR and retained productive beta chains. Each entry is one CDR3 protein sequence, shown with its most common DNA and genes. Counted in this sample were roughly 17,000 distinct CDR3 sequences; under 70% of them appeared once. About 33% of the sample is in the top ten clones. The CDR3 runs 15 residues from the cysteine to the phenylalanine. Just CDR3 DNA is preserved here, 45 bases in frame from base 1. CDR1 and CDR2 (MNHNS, SASEGT) derive from the germline V gene. As concerns this clonotype: No cognate antigen has been identified for it. An end of the junction does not agree with germline; a read error may underlie this.

The V gene is TRBV6-1 and the J gene is TRBJ2-1, with 7 middle bases fitting TRBD2. The sample comprised CD8+ T cells from the center of a lung tumor. The label giving this sample's cell subset or site can be read as: tumor center region. This clonotype was obtained from a female donor with lung adenocarcinoma. The CD4 and CD8 labels of this study may be unreliable. The CDR3 reads CAGGYGGGATETQYF. In nucleotides, the sequence is TGTGCCGGGGGGTACGGGGGAGGGGCCACAGAGACCCAGTATTTC.